This T cell receptor (beta chain) was captured in a study of response to subunit inactivated influenza vaccine. TCRdb re-called the RT-PCR reads with MiXCR, one entry per CDR3 protein. Of hundreds of thousands of distinct CDR3 sequences in the sample, over 20% are singletons; the top ten hold around a tenth. This clonotype was detected only a few times. Antigen unknown. Study-wide results and limits: The authors suggested that every seasonal influenza vaccination recruits few new T cells.

Germline V gives CDR1 DFQATT, CDR2 SNEGSKA (reference sequence). The CDR3 runs 12 residues. Trimming stripped 4 bases from V and 1 base from J, with 5 bases between. This clonotype was obtained from a man aged 50 to 69 who received an inactivated influenza vaccine. Sequenced here: PBMCs from blood, sampled less than 22 months after vaccination. The chain couples TRBV20-1 to TRBJ1-5, with D uncertain. The CDR3 here is CSATDSNQPQHF. The CDR3 nucleotides read TGCAGTGCTACGGACAGCAATCAGCCCCAGCATTTT.